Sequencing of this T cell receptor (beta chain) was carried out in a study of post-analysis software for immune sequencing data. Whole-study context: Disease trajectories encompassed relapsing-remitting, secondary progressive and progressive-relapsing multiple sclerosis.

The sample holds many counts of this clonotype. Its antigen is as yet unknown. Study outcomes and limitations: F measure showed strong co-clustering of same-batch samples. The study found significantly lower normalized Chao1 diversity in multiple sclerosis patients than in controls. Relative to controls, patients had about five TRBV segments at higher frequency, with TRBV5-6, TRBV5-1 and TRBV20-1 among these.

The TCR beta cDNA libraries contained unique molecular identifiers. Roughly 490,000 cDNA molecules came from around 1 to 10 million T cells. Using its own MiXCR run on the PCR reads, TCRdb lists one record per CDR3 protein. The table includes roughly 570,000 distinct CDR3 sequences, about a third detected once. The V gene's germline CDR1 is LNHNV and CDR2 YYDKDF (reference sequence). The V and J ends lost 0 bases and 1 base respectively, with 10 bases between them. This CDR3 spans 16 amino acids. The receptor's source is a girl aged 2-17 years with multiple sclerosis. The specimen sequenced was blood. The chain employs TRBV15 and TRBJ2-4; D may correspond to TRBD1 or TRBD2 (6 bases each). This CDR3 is CATSRDRGQAKNIQYF. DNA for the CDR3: TGTGCCACCAGCAGAGATCGGGGGCAGGCCAAAAACATTCAGTACTTC.